Sequencing of this T cell receptor (beta chain) was carried out in a study of a mutant IDH1 vaccine in newly diagnosed glioma. Only in-frame clones appear in the TCRdb table, and some are missing; sequencing was by immunoSEQ multiplex PCR. The repertoire holds roughly 69,000 clones, with more than 75% as singletons. Time point specified: week 35, safety follow-up. Vaccinated patients received 300 ug of mutant IDH1 20-mer peptide per dose, with topical imiquimod. Concerning this clone itself: What it recognizes is unknown.

CDR1 and CDR2 from the germline V gene are MNHEY and SMNVEV (reference sequence). V was trimmed by 5 bases and J by 0 bases, leaving 13 bases between them. This CDR3 has 15 residues. Sequencing was performed on PBMCs, taken from a glioma patient whose treatment included an IDH1 peptide vaccine. The chain recombines TRBV27 with TRBJ1-2; TRBD1 might be the D (5 bases). The TCR comes from a man aged 25 to 40 with glioma. The CDR3 DNA is TGTGCCAGCAGTCCCAGACAGATAACTAACTATGGCTACACCTTC. Residues: CASSPRQITNYGYTF.